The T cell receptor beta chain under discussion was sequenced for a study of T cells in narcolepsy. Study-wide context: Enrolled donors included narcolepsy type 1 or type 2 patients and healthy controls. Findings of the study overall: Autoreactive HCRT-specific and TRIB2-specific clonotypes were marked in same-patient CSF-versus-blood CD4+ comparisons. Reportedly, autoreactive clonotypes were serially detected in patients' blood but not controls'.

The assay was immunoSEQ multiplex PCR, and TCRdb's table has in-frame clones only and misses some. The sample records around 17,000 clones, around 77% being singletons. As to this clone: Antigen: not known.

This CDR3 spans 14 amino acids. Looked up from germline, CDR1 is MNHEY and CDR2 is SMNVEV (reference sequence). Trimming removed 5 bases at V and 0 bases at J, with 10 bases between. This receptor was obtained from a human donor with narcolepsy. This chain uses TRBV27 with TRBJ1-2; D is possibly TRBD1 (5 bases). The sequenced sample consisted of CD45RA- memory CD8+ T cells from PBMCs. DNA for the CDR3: TGTGCCAGCAGTCGAGGGGTTCCTAACTATGGCTACACCTTC. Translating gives CASSRGVPNYGYTF.